The subject of this entry is one T cell receptor (beta chain). CDR3 length: 14 amino acids. The germline V and J ends were trimmed by 4 bases and 0 bases, with 12 bases remaining between them. The V gene's germline CDR1 is GTSNPN and CDR2 SVGIG (reference sequence). The sample comes from a study of blood T cell repertoires in COVID-19. As for the study in general: Specimens from acute and convalescent COVID-19 originated in the United States, Italy and Spain. The cDNA or gDNA used as material had been derived from T cells, B-cell-depleted T cells, or PBMCs.

Original handling: Nucleated cell counts were estimated from reference gene primer amplification. Clones were sequenced by immunoSEQ multiplex PCR, and TCRdb holds only the in-frame ones, with some missing. V and J calls and clone size are as listed in that table; D and trimming were resolved from the DNA. Of around 99,000 clones listed, approximately 90% were seen once; the top ten hold around 7%. The sequenced sample consisted of peripheral blood. The origin of this receptor is a man aged 50 or older with active or convalescent COVID-19. This chain joins TRBV30 and TRBJ1-1; the D is unclear. The CDR3 loop is CAWTGTAMNTEAFF. CDR3 sequence (DNA): TGTGCCTGGACTGGCACAGCAATGAACACTGAAGCTTTCTTT.